What follows are 16 T cell receptor beta chains derived from one specimen sequenced in a study of T cell responses to AZD1222 COVID-19 vaccine. Only in-frame clones appear in the TCRdb table, and some are missing; sequencing was by immunoSEQ multiplex PCR. Among more than 130,000 clones listed, roughly nine tenths were seen once. Sequences were derived from peripheral blood, sampled on day 0 of AZD1222 vaccination. Receptors were obtained from an adult in good health.

The rearrangement uses TRBV11-2 and TRBJ2-1, with 8 bases fitting TRBD2. Germline values: CDR1 SGHAT, CDR2 FQNNGV. The V segment lost 6 bases and the J segment 5 bases; nucleotides outside the gene matches: 6. This CDR3 is 14 amino acids long. CDR3 in amino acids: CASRAILADNEQFF. CDR3 DNA: TGTGCCAGCAGAGCTATACTAGCGGACAATGAGCAGTTCTTC.

This sequence joins TRBV3-1 (or the pseudogene TRBV3-2) and TRBJ1-5; D gene ambiguous. V dropped 0 bases and J dropped 5 bases, with 11 bases sitting between them. The germline V gene encodes CDR1 LGHDT and CDR2 YNNKEL (reference sequence). The CDR3 covers 15 residues. The CDR3, as DNA: TGTGCCAGCAGCCAAGATATAACAGCCCATCAGCCCCAGCATTTT. Residues: CASSQDITAHQPQHF.

CDR3 in DNA: TGTGCCAGTAGTATCACAGGGGAGGCCAACTATGGCTACACCTTC. Protein sequence: CASSITGEANYGYTF. This chain uses TRBV19 with TRBJ1-2, with 7 bases aligning to TRBD1. V lost 3 bases to trimming and J lost 2 bases; unmatched junction nucleotides: 6. The V gene's germline CDR1 is LNHDA and CDR2 SQIVND (reference sequence). The CDR3 contains 15 residues.

This chain connects TRBV5-6 to TRBJ2-7; D could derive from TRBD1 or TRBD2 (5 bases each). V gave up 0 bases and J gave up 3 bases, with 13 bases separating them. The CDR3 spans 15 residues. The germline V gene encodes CDR1 SGHDT and CDR2 YYEEEE. CDR3 in DNA: TGTGCCAGCAGCTTGGTATTAGAGGGGAACTACGAGCAGTACTTC. Its protein product is CASSLVLEGNYEQYF.

The chain links TRBV14 to TRBJ2-3, with D tentatively TRBD1 (5 bases). CDR1 is SGHDN, CDR2 FVKESK, per germline. The CDR3 is 14 residues long. The V and J ends lost 1 base and 4 bases respectively, with 9 bases between them. In nucleotides, the CDR3 is TGTGCCAGCAGCCAAGTTTTAGGGGCAGATACGCAGTATTTT. This gives the protein CASSQVLGADTQYF. Combining the CDR3 with reference TRBV14 and TRBJ2-3 gives the whole variable domain EAGVTQFPSHSVIEKGQTVTLRCDPISGHDNLYWYRRVMGKEIKFLLHFVKESKQDESGMPNNRFLAERTGGTYSTLKVQPAELEDSGVYFCASSQVLGADTQYFGPGTRLTVL.

The sample holds one count of this clone. V gene TRBV6-1 combines with J gene TRBJ1-3; D ambiguous. Germline loops: CDR1 MNHNS, CDR2 SASEGT. This CDR3 contains 15 residues. Trimming removed 1 base from V and 0 bases from J, with 7 bases in between. The CDR3 loop is CASSEGEDSGNTIYF. The DNA for the CDR3 is TGTGCCAGCAGTGAAGGGGAGGACTCTGGAAACACCATATATTTT.

This chain connects TRBV9 to TRBJ2-5, with 9 bases fitting TRBD2. The CDR3 contains 16 residues. With 0 bases clipped from V and 5 bases from J, the junction kept 8 bases outside the gene matches. The V gene's germline CDR1 is SGDLS and CDR2 YYNGEE. CDR3 DNA sequence: TGTGCCAGCAGCGTAGGAGCGAGCGGGAGGCACGAGACCCAGTACTTC. This codes for CASSVGASGRHETQYF.

The genes are TRBV7-6 and TRBJ1-6; no firm D call. The CDR3 has 14 residues. The germline gives CDR1 SGHVS, CDR2 FNYEAQ. V was cut by 2 bases and J by 7 bases, with 9 bases left in between. The CDR3 DNA is TGTGCCAGCAGCTTAAATACACCCAATTCACCCCTCCACTTT. Its translation is CASSLNTPNSPLHF.

J is TRBJ1-1 and V is TRBV7-2; possible D gene TRBD1, 6 bases. Trimming shortened V by 3 bases and J by 3 bases, and 14 bases separated the two germline ends. Germline assignment: CDR1 SGHTA and CDR2 FQGNSA. The CDR3 spans 15 residues. The CDR3 is CASSFRGRSDTEAFF. In DNA, the CDR3 is TGTGCCAGCAGCTTTCGGGGGCGTTCGGACACTGAAGCTTTCTTT.

CDR3 bases: TGTGCCAGCAGGCTGGACAGCACTAATGAAAAACTGTTTTTT. This gives the protein CASRLDSTNEKLFF. The gene calls are TRBV2 and TRBJ1-4; D might be TRBD1 (6 bases). The CDR3 runs 14 residues. The V and J ends lost 6 bases and 2 bases respectively, with 10 bases between them. Germline CDR1 reads SNHLY; CDR2 reads FYNNEI.

The gene calls are TRBV7-9 and TRBJ1-2, with 10 bases identical to TRBD1. The trim removed 5 bases at V and 8 bases at J, leaving 5 bases unmatched. CDR1 is SEHNR and CDR2 is FQNEAQ in the germline V gene (reference sequence). The CDR3 consists of 13 residues. Here the CDR3 reads CASSTDRGRGYTF. CDR3 nucleotides: TGTGCCAGCAGCACGGACAGGGGGAGAGGCTACACCTTC.

There are a few counts of this clone. The chain carries TRBV19 and TRBJ2-1; perhaps TRBD2 as D (6 bases). The CDR3 is 14 amino acids. V lost 5 bases and J 6 bases, leaving 14 bases between the germline ends. In germline, CDR1 is LNHDA, CDR2 SQIVND (reference sequence). The CDR3 here is CASSPRRRGNEQFF. Here the CDR3 DNA reads TGTGCCAGTAGTCCTAGGCGGAGGGGCAATGAGCAGTTCTTC.

J is TRBJ1-3 and V is TRBV7-9; 9 bases agree with TRBD1. The length of the CDR3 is 15 residues. Per germline, CDR1 SEHNR and CDR2 FQNEAQ (reference sequence). V lost 0 bases and J lost 4; bases outside the gene matches: 1. The chain's CDR3 is CASSLAGTGGNTIYF. The CDR3 region has the DNA TGTGCCAGCAGCTTAGCAGGGACAGGGGGAAACACCATATATTTT.

For the CDR3, the DNA is TGTGCCAGCAGTGAAGGAATCTCTGGAAACACCATATATTTT. Its protein is CASSEGISGNTIYF. This chain links TRBV2 with TRBJ1-3; no reliable D call. CDR3 length equals 14 residues. The germline V gene encodes CDR1 SNHLY and CDR2 FYNNEI. V lost 1 base and J lost 0, with 4 bases in between.

This chain uses TRBV6-1 with TRBJ1-1; TRBD1 aligns across 7 bases. The germline gives CDR1 MNHNS, CDR2 SASEGT. The CDR3 covers 15 residues. The ends lost 4 bases at V and 5 bases at J; junction bases unmatched: 10. In DNA form, the CDR3 reads TGTGCCAGCAGTGGGCCAGGAGGGGGCGGGACTGAAGCTTTCTTT. This codes for CASSGPGGGGTEAFF.

The chain couples TRBV5-4 to TRBJ2-1; TRBD2 agrees at 13 bases. Germline V gene lookup returns CDR1 SGHNT and CDR2 YYREEE (reference sequence). Trimming at V came to 4 bases and at J to 5 bases, leaving 6 bases not matched to a gene. The CDR3 is 16 amino acids. In DNA, the CDR3 is TGTGCCAGCAGCCGAAGACTAGCGGGAGGCGACAATGAGCAGTTCTTC. It is translated as CASSRRLAGGDNEQFF.